The TCR beta chain described here comes from a study of OX40 agonist ivuxolimab in advanced cancers. The wider study: Six ivuxolimab dose levels, 0.01 to 10 mg/kg, were given intravenously every 2 weeks. A diagnosis of hepatocellular carcinoma, melanoma, renal cell or head and neck cancer was present in dose-escalation patients. A history of anti-PD-1, anti-PD-L1 or anti-CTLA-4 therapy was acceptable, and around 36% had some.

Concerning this clone: The antigen is not known.

Profiling relied on immunoSEQ multiplex PCR, and the TCRdb table lists in-frame clones only, not all of them. The data contain more than 95,000 clones, 85% to 95% of them singletons. General study findings and limits: CD4+ T cells averaged fewer expanded clones than CD8+ T cells.

From germline, CDR1 is MRHNA and CDR2 SNTAGT. The CDR3 runs to 14 residues. V was clipped by 0 bases and J by 4 bases, with 6 bases between them. The J gene is TRBJ2-2, the V gene TRBV6-4; D not certain. Sequencing used CD4+ or CD8+ T cells sorted from blood, obtained in a trial of the OX40 agonist ivuxolimab. The TCR originated in an adult with an advanced solid tumor such as melanoma, head and neck, liver or kidney cancer. CDR3 amino acids: CASSDSGFTGELFF. The CDR3, as DNA: TGTGCCAGCAGTGACTCGGGGTTCACCGGGGAGCTGTTTTTT.